The 11 T cell receptor beta chains below all came from one sample that was sequenced in a study of early T cells in non-severe SARS-CoV-2 infection. MiXCR was run by TCRdb on the 5' RACE reads, yielding one entry per CDR3 protein. The sample gives about 92,000 distinct CDR3 sequences, 11% to 15% of which show up once; about 6.1% is in the top ten. Sequences were obtained from whole blood. Every receptor here comes from an adult who was a healthcare worker with PCR-confirmed SARS-CoV-2 infection or an uninfected control (not recorded which).

Only a few counts were recorded for this clonotype. This chain connects TRBV29-1 to TRBJ2-3, with D tentatively TRBD2 (5 bases). The CDR3 length is 14 residues. Germline V lookup: CDR1 SQVTM, CDR2 ANQGSEA. V was trimmed by 6 bases and J by 3 bases, leaving 16 bases between them. The DNA for the CDR3 is TGCAGCGTGGGCCCCAGCGTAGCGACAGATACGCAGTATTTT. Its protein is CSVGPSVATDTQYF.

This clonotype was seen a handful of times. This chain connects TRBV4-1 to TRBJ2-1; D is undetermined. Between the trimmed V and J ends, which lost 3 bases and 4 bases, there was a span of 13 bases. The CDR3 has 15 residues. Germline V gene data show CDR1 as MGHRA and CDR2 as YSYEKL. CDR3 residues: CASSHQDPQYNEQFF. CDR3 coding DNA: TGCGCCAGCAGCCATCAAGATCCCCAGTACAATGAGCAGTTCTTC.

The rearrangement links TRBV29-1 to TRBJ1-2; D possibly corresponds to TRBD1 (5 bases). Germline-derived CDR1 and CDR2 are SQVTM and ANQGSEA. The V end lost 1 base, the J end lost 8 bases, and 20 bases lay between the germline ends. The CDR3 is 15 residues long. The CDR3 is CSVEGGERGTPGYTF. The CDR3 DNA follows: TGCAGCGTTGAAGGGGGGGAGAGAGGTACCCCCGGCTACACCTTC.

This clonotype was counted only a few times. The chain has TRBV29-1 and TRBJ2-3; possibly TRBD1 for D (5 bases). CDR3 length equals 11 residues. Trimming stripped 6 bases from V and 6 bases from J, with 10 bases between. Germline CDR1 SQVTM, CDR2 ANQGSEA. For the CDR3, the DNA is TGCAGCGTGACCAGGGATGATACGCAGTATTTT. Amino acid sequence: CSVTRDDTQYF.

Written as DNA, the CDR3 is TGTGCCAGCAGCTTATTGGGGGGCACTGAAGCTTTCTTT. Protein sequence: CASSLLGGTEAFF. V and J are TRBV11-1 and TRBJ1-1; perhaps TRBD1 as D (5 bases). CDR1 and CDR2 (germline): SGHAT, FQDESV (reference sequence). The V end lost 2 bases, the J end lost 4 bases, and 8 bases lay between the germline ends. This CDR3 spans 13 amino acids.

This clonotype was found many times. This chain joins TRBV5-5 and TRBJ1-1; 7 bases are shared with TRBD1. The J segment lost 3 bases and the V segment lost 7 bases, leaving 3 bases of the junction unmatched. Germline CDR1 reads SGHKS; CDR2 reads YYEKEE (reference sequence). The CDR3 has 12 amino acids. CDR3 in DNA: TGTGCCAGCCGCGACAGGGACACTGAAGCTTTCTTT. Its translation is CASRDRDTEAFF. Combining the CDR3 with reference TRBV5-5 and TRBJ1-1 gives the whole variable domain DAGVTQSPTHLIKTRGQQVTLRCSPISGHKSVSWYQQVLGQGPQFIFQYYEKEERGRGNFPDRFSARQFPNYSSELNVNALLLGDSALYLCASRDRDTEAFFGQGTRLTVV.

About this clonotype itself: The junction and the germline gene differ at one end; a read error may be behind it. CDR3 in DNA: TGTGTCAGCAGCGGCAGAATATTACGAGGGTATGAAGATTACGAGCAGTACTTC. Translation: CVSSGRILRGYEDYEQYF. The chain carries TRBV28 and TRBJ2-7; D might be TRBD2 (5 bases). The length of the CDR3 is 18 residues. Germline values: CDR1 MDHEN, CDR2 SYDVKM.

At least ten counts were recorded for this clonotype. The junction departs from the called germline gene at one end, perhaps through a read error. This sequence joins TRBV7-7 and TRBJ2-1; 9 positions match TRBD1. The CDR3 loop spans 15 amino acids. Germline loops: CDR1 SSHAT, CDR2 FNYEAQ (reference sequence). Written as DNA, the CDR3 is TGTGCTAGCAGCCGGACAGGGGTCGGGAGCAATGAGCAGTTCTTC. This gives the protein CASSRTGVGSNEQFF.

The sample holds a few counts of this clonotype. The chain employs TRBV6-1 and TRBJ1-1; tentative D call: TRBD1 (6 bases). Germline CDR1 reads MNHNS; CDR2 reads SASEGT. CDR3 length equals 14 residues. Trimming left V 5 bases short and J 2 bases short, with 12 bases between. CDR3 sequence reads: CASSLGHLNTEAFF. Here the CDR3 DNA reads TGTGCCAGCAGTTTGGGACACCTTAACACTGAAGCTTTCTTT.

The gene calls are TRBV7-9 and TRBJ2-1, with a weak D call TRBD2 (5 bases). V dropped 10 bases and J dropped 3 bases, with 22 bases sitting between them. The CDR3 covers 16 residues. Germline V CDR1 and CDR2: SEHNR, FQNEAQ (reference sequence). CDR3 DNA sequence: TGTGCCACCCCCCTTCCCCGGGGTCAAATCTACAATGAGCAGTTCTTC. Protein sequence: CATPLPRGQIYNEQFF.

The table lists this clonotype with many counts. The V gene is TRBV5-4, the J gene TRBJ2-5; TRBD1 matches at 11 bases. The CDR3 sequence is 14 residues long. The germline V gene encodes CDR1 SGHNT and CDR2 YYREEE (reference sequence). Trimming removed 5 bases from V and 5 bases from J; junction bases left unmatched: 5. CDR3 residues: CASRRDRGTETQYF. The CDR3 region has the DNA TGTGCCAGCAGACGGGACAGGGGGACGGAGACCCAGTACTTC. The variable domain in full, completed from reference TRBV5-4 and TRBJ2-5, reads ETGVTQSPTHLIKTRGQQVTLRCSSQSGHNTVSWYQQALGQGPQFIFQYYREEENGRGNFPPRFSGLQFPNYSSELNVNALELDDSALYLCASRRDRGTETQYFGPGTRLLVL.